A selection of T cell receptor beta chains follows, all from one sample in a study of blood T cell repertoires in COVID-19. Repertoires were generated with immunoSEQ multiplex PCR, while TCRdb's copy carries only in-frame clones and drops some. In the table there are about 82,000 clones, roughly 80% of which are singletons. The specimen sequenced was peripheral blood. All receptors derive from an elderly man with active or convalescent COVID-19. Both conserved end residues are part of each CDR3. The D gene is left open where the match is weak. Size values are once, few and many counts, or a class for expanded clones, and some rows have none.

j_gene: TRBJ1-1
len: 14
d_gene: NA
v_gene: TRBV5-1
abundance: once
CDR3aa: CASSLVLGNTEAFF
CDR3nt: TGCGCCAGCAGCTTGGTTCTCGGGAACACTGAAGCTTTCTTT

j_gene: TRBJ1-3
len: 15
d_gene: NA
v_gene: TRBV14
abundance: NA
CDR3aa: CASQRDMFPGNTIYF
CDR3nt: TGTGCCAGCCAGCGGGACATGTTCCCCGGAAACACCATATATTTT

j_gene: TRBJ1-2
len: 16
d_gene: NA
v_gene: TRBV28
abundance: NA
CDR3aa: CASSLGWSGGTYGYTF
CDR3nt: TGTGCCAGCAGTTTGGGATGGAGTGGAGGGACCTATGGCTACACCTTC

j_gene: TRBJ1-4
len: 15
d_gene: TRBD1
v_gene: TRBV11-2
abundance: NA
CDR3aa: CASSTGQRNNEKLFF
CDR3nt: TGTGCCAGCAGCACGGGACAGCGAAATAATGAAAAACTGTTTTTT

j_gene: TRBJ2-4
len: 13
d_gene: TRBD1
v_gene: TRBV11-1
abundance: NA
CDR3aa: CASSLGQGNIQYF
CDR3nt: TGTGCCAGCAGCTTAGGACAGGGGAACATTCAGTACTTC

j_gene: TRBJ1-6
len: 13
d_gene: NA
v_gene: TRBV25-1
abundance: NA
CDR3aa: CASTGAYNSPLHF
CDR3nt: TGTGCCAGCACCGGAGCGTATAATTCACCCCTCCACTTT

j_gene: TRBJ1-4
len: 14
d_gene: NA
v_gene: TRBV7-2
abundance: NA
CDR3aa: CASSLTGYGEKLFF
CDR3nt: TGTGCCAGCAGCTTAACCGGGTACGGTGAAAAACTGTTTTTT

j_gene: TRBJ2-2
len: 16
d_gene: NA
v_gene: TRBV4-2
abundance: few
CDR3aa: CASSQAQGTHTGELFF
CDR3nt: TGTGCCAGCAGCCAAGCTCAGGGTACTCACACCGGGGAGCTGTTTTTT

j_gene: TRBJ1-2
len: 16
d_gene: TRBD1
v_gene: TRBV7-9
abundance: NA
CDR3aa: CASSSLGQGLLYGYTF
CDR3nt: TGTGCCAGCAGCTCCCTAGGACAGGGCCTACTCTATGGCTACACCTTC

j_gene: TRBJ1-1
len: 15
d_gene: TRBD1
v_gene: TRBV7-3
abundance: NA
CDR3aa: CASSLTGQGHTEAFF
CDR3nt: TGTGCCAGCAGCTTAACTGGACAGGGGCACACTGAAGCTTTCTTT

j_gene: TRBJ2-2
len: 15
d_gene: TRBD1
v_gene: TRBV5-1
abundance: NA
CDR3aa: CASSKQGQDTGELFF
CDR3nt: TGCGCCAGCAGCAAACAGGGACAGGACACCGGGGAGCTGTTTTTT